The next 31 T cell receptor beta chains were all read from a single sample in a study of CD8 T cells in Susac syndrome. The authors reverse transcribed about 0.5 to 1 ug RNA with random hexamers. TCRdb independently ran MiXCR on the immunoSEQ multiplex PCR reads; one entry per CDR3 protein. Here the sample spans approximately 100,000 distinct CDR3 sequences, less than 95% being singletons. The source material was CD8+ T cells from PBMCs. Receptors originate from a human donor in good health.

The J gene is TRBJ1-2, the V gene TRBV27; no clear D. CDR3 length equals 16 residues. V dropped 2 bases and J dropped 0 bases, with 13 bases sitting between them. The germline gives CDR1 MNHEY, CDR2 SMNVEV (reference sequence). CDR3 loop: CASSLVAALPNYGYTF. CDR3 nucleotide sequence: TGTGCCAGCAGTTTAGTCGCAGCCCTCCCTAACTATGGCTACACCTTC.

CDR3 sequence: CASTLGQANTGELFF. DNA of the CDR3: TGTGCCAGCACTCTTGGACAGGCTAACACCGGGGAGCTGTTTTTT. V usage is TRBV28 and J usage is TRBJ2-2; TRBD1 agrees at 7 bases. This CDR3 spans 15 amino acids. CDR1 is MDHEN and CDR2 is SYDVKM in the germline V gene. V lost 7 bases, J lost 2 bases, and 7 bases stayed unmatched.

The table lists this clonotype with a count of one. The rearrangement uses TRBV12-5 and TRBJ2-7; TRBD1 matches at 8 bases. This CDR3 contains 16 residues. The J segment lost 7 bases and the V segment lost 1 base, leaving 12 bases of the junction unmatched. Germline CDR1 and CDR2: LGHNT and FRNRAP. CDR3 sequence: CASGLGLGQGDGEQYF. For the CDR3, the DNA is TGTGCTAGTGGTTTGGGGCTTGGACAGGGAGATGGAGAGCAGTACTTC.

This chain joins TRBV6-1 and TRBJ2-3, with 9 bases identical to TRBD1. After removal of 6 bases from V and 2 bases from J, the junction contained 6 bases not matched to a gene. There are 15 residues in the CDR3. Per germline, CDR1 MNHNS and CDR2 SASEGT. CDR3 nucleotides: TGTGCCAGCAGCCCGGGACAGGGATTCACAGATACGCAGTATTTT. This sequence encodes CASSPGQGFTDTQYF.

Only one count was recorded for this clonotype. This rearrangement joins TRBV21-1 to TRBJ1-1. TRBV21-1 is an annotated pseudogene. CDR3 length equals 16 residues. The CDR3 protein is CASSYKGRQQNTEAFF. As DNA, the CDR3 is TGTGCCAGCAGCTACAAAGGACGGCAGCAGAACACTGAAGCTTTCTTT.

This sequence joins TRBV3-1 and TRBJ2-5; 7 bases fit TRBD1. Per the germline V gene, CDR1 is LGHDT and CDR2 is YNNKEL (reference sequence). V was clipped by 0 bases and J by 5 bases; unmatched bases: 6. There are 15 residues in the CDR3. Here the CDR3 DNA reads TGTGCCAGCAGCCAAGACAGGGGGTGGGACGAGACCCAGTACTTC. Translating it yields CASSQDRGWDETQYF.

The chain joins TRBV12-2 to TRBJ1-4. TRBV12-2 corresponds to a pseudogene. CDR3 length: 19 residues. CDR3 bases: TGTGCAAGTCGCTTAGCCCCAAAGGATTGGACTGACGGAGGGGAAAAACTGTTTTTT. It translates to CASRLAPKDWTDGGEKLFF.

The DNA for the CDR3 is TGCAGTGCTAGGGAGGGGACAATCTACGAGCAGTACTTC. This sequence encodes CSAREGTIYEQYF. J is TRBJ2-7 and V is TRBV20-1, with D perhaps TRBD1 or TRBD2 (6 bases each). Per the germline V gene, CDR1 is DFQATT and CDR2 is SNEGSKA (reference sequence). This CDR3 is built from 13 residues. V shed 3 bases and J shed 3 bases, with 12 bases lying between them.

The CDR3 coding sequence is TGCGCCAGCGGACTAGCGGGGCCCACAGATACGCAGTATTTT. This encodes CASGLAGPTDTQYF. The chain employs TRBV5-1 and TRBJ2-3; 12 bases are a match to TRBD2. V shed 7 bases and J 2 bases; nucleotides not matched to a gene: 2. The CDR3 is 14 amino acids. Germline CDR1 reads SGHRS; CDR2 reads YFSETQ.

V gene TRBV6-2 or TRBV6-3 combines with J gene TRBJ1-5; D is ambiguous. V lost 5 bases and J 6 bases, leaving 11 bases between the germline ends. This CDR3 region has 13 residues. Per the germline V gene, CDR1 is MNHEY and CDR2 is SVGEGT. The DNA of the CDR3 is TGTGCCAGCAGTACCCGTTTGGGTCAGCCCCAGCATTTT. This gives the protein CASSTRLGQPQHF.

This clonotype has just a few counts. This chain uses TRBV19 with TRBJ1-2; D remains unclear. Deletions cut 5 bases from V and 2 bases from J, with 6 bases between. Germline CDR1 LNHDA, CDR2 SQIVND (reference sequence). CDR3 length: 12 residues. CDR3 bases: TGTGCCAGTAGTCCAGCGAACTATGGCTACACCTTC. Residues: CASSPANYGYTF.

The rearrangement links TRBV20-1 to TRBJ2-5; D is ambiguous. The V end lost 5 bases, the J end lost 3 bases, and 16 bases lay between the germline ends. CDR3 length: 14 residues. Germline V CDR1 and CDR2: DFQATT, SNEGSKA (reference sequence). The CDR3 sequence: CSARPTSMEETQYF. CDR3 sequence (DNA): TGCAGTGCTCGTCCCACGTCGATGGAAGAGACCCAGTACTTC.

This chain links TRBV7-3 with TRBJ1-1; D ambiguous. Germline loops: CDR1 SGHTA, CDR2 FQGTGA. Trimming stripped 5 bases from V and 1 base from J, with 17 bases between. The CDR3 has 16 residues. This chain's CDR3 is CASSEEGRPGNTEAFF. CDR3 coding DNA: TGTGCCAGCAGCGAAGAAGGTCGCCCGGGGAACACTGAAGCTTTCTTT.

V and J are TRBV5-1 and TRBJ1-2; possible D gene TRBD1, 6 bases. Germline CDR1 is SGHRS and CDR2 is YFSETQ. V was pared by 2 bases and J by 4 bases, with 12 bases between. The CDR3 spans 14 residues. This chain's CDR3 is CASSFRGQVYGYTF. DNA of the CDR3: TGCGCCAGCAGCTTCCGGGGGCAGGTCTATGGCTACACCTTC. Based on the CDR3 plus reference TRBV5-1 and TRBJ1-2, the full variable domain is KAGVTQTPRYLIKTRGQQVTLSCSPISGHRSVSWYQQTPGQGLQFLFEYFSETQRNKGNFPGRFSGRQFSNSRSEMNVSTLELGDSALYLCASSFRGQVYGYTFGSGTRLTVV.

The chain recombines TRBV28 with TRBJ2-7, with 9 nucleotides matching TRBD2. With V trimmed by 8 bases and J by 3 bases, 5 bases remained unmatched. CDR3 length: 13 amino acids. Germline CDR1 MDHEN, CDR2 SYDVKM. CDR3 protein: CASCGGGSYEQYF. For the CDR3, the DNA is TGTGCCAGCTGCGGGGGGGGCAGCTACGAGCAGTACTTC. Together with reference TRBV28 and TRBJ2-7, the CDR3 gives the full variable domain: DVKVTQSSRYLVKRTGEKVFLECVQDMDHENMFWYRQDPGLGLRLIYFSYDVKMKEKGDIPEGYSVSREKKERFSLILESASTNQTSMYLCASCGGGSYEQYFGPGTRLTVT.

J is TRBJ1-1 and V is TRBV11-2; D is ambiguous. The CDR3 runs to 14 residues. V lost 1 base and J 2 bases, leaving 8 bases between the germline ends. CDR1 and CDR2 (germline): SGHAT, FQNNGV. The CDR3 region has the DNA TGTGCCAGCAGCTTAGGTGCGGGAAACACTGAAGCTTTCTTT. Translating gives CASSLGAGNTEAFF.

V and J are TRBV20-1 and TRBJ2-3, with 7 bases fitting TRBD2. Germline V gives CDR1 DFQATT, CDR2 SNEGSKA (reference sequence). The junction had 8 bases not matched to a gene; V was cut back by 4 bases and J by 1 base. The CDR3 has 15 amino acids. The CDR3 is CSAKRLAPGTDTQYF. The CDR3 nucleotides are TGCAGTGCTAAAAGACTAGCTCCTGGCACAGATACGCAGTATTTT.

The rearrangement joins TRBV2 to TRBJ2-1, with no clear D. Trimming left V 6 bases short and J 4 bases short, with 10 bases between. The V gene's germline CDR1 is SNHLY and CDR2 FYNNEI. The CDR3 is 13 amino acids. CDR3 sequence (DNA): TGTGCCAGCAGACGAGACATTTACAATGAGCAGTTCTTC. Residues: CASRRDIYNEQFF.

Regarding this clonotype: Its ends do not fully match the called genes, so a read error is possible. The chain recombines TRBV10-3 with TRBJ2-5; D gene unclear. The CDR3 covers 13 residues. CDR1 is ENHRY, CDR2 SYGVKD, per germline. CDR3 bases: TGTGCCATCAGTGTACCCCACCAGGAGACCCAGTACTTC. Protein sequence: CAISVPHQETQYF.

This sequence joins TRBV29-1 and TRBJ2-3; D might be TRBD2 (5 bases). This CDR3 is 11 amino acids long. The ends were cut back, 7 bases at V and 3 bases at J, with 8 bases in the middle. Germline V gives CDR1 SQVTM, CDR2 ANQGSEA. In DNA, the CDR3 is TGCAGCGCCGGGGAGACAGATACGCAGTATTTT. It translates to CSAGETDTQYF.

The rearrangement uses TRBV24-1 and TRBJ2-3; 11 bases line up with TRBD2. This CDR3 contains 16 residues. Germline loops: CDR1 KGHDR, CDR2 SFDVKD. V dropped 5 bases and J dropped 5; count of bases not matched to a gene: 8. The CDR3 sequence: CATSAGTSGSRDTQYF. CDR3 DNA: TGTGCCACCAGTGCAGGGACTAGCGGCTCGAGAGATACGCAGTATTTT.

J is TRBJ2-5 and V is TRBV20-1, with TRBD2 identical over 10 bases. Losses at the gene ends were 4 bases for V and 8 bases for J; bases not matched to a gene: 10. The germline V gene encodes CDR1 DFQATT and CDR2 SNEGSKA (reference sequence). The CDR3 sequence is 14 residues long. The CDR3 DNA sequence: TGCAGTGCTACTAGCGGGGGCTCGGTTGGAACCCAGTACTTC. This gives the protein CSATSGGSVGTQYF.

V and J are TRBV7-2 and TRBJ2-2; D is perhaps TRBD2 (5 bases). V dropped 1 base and J dropped 0 bases, with 9 bases sitting between them. The CDR3 totals 16 residues. Germline V CDR1 and CDR2: SGHTA, FQGNSA. The CDR3 DNA reads as TGTGCCAGCAGCTTAGTCCCTAGCTCGAACACCGGGGAGCTGTTTTTT. Protein: CASSLVPSSNTGELFF.

The chain joins TRBV20-1 to TRBJ1-1, with D hard to call. The CDR3 is made up of 12 amino acids. Germline lookup yields CDR1 DFQATT and CDR2 SNEGSKA (reference sequence). V was cut by 3 bases and J by 0 bases, with 5 bases left in between. Written as DNA, the CDR3 is TGCAGTGCTAGTAACATGAACACTGAAGCTTTCTTT. It is translated as CSASNMNTEAFF.

The rearrangement joins TRBV4-3 to TRBJ2-2; tentative D call: TRBD1 (6 bases). Trimming pared 8 bases from V and 4 bases from J, leaving 11 bases between. The germline CDR1 and CDR2 sequences are LGHNA and YSLEER. CDR3 length: 13 amino acids. The CDR3 loop reads CASQKGGTGELFF. CDR3 in DNA: TGCGCCAGCCAGAAAGGGGGCACCGGGGAGCTGTTTTTT.

The chain recombines TRBV19 with TRBJ1-2; 9 bases match TRBD1. V shed 3 bases, J shed 4 bases, and the junction held 9 bases outside the gene matches. Germline assignment: CDR1 LNHDA and CDR2 SQIVND (reference sequence). CDR3 length equals 16 residues. CDR3 amino acids: CASSILGTGRAYGYTF. For the CDR3, the DNA is TGTGCCAGTAGTATTCTCGGGACAGGGCGAGCCTATGGCTACACCTTC.

The chain has TRBV12-3 or TRBV12-4 and TRBJ2-1; possibly TRBD2 for D (6 bases). The CDR3 sequence is 11 residues long. Trimming took 5 bases from V and 11 from J, leaving 10 bases between them. CDR3 nucleotides: TGTGCCAGCAGTCTGGGCGGGAAGCAGTTCTTC. Translating gives CASSLGGKQFF.

The chain uses TRBV6-5 and TRBJ1-1, with D possibly being TRBD1 (6 bases). The germline V and J ends were trimmed by 6 bases and 0 bases, with 14 bases remaining between them. This CDR3 region has 15 residues. The germline V gene has CDR1 MNHEY and CDR2 SVGAGI. Here the CDR3 reads CASSPQGSMNTEAFF. CDR3 nucleotide sequence: TGTGCCAGCAGCCCCCAGGGGTCTATGAACACTGAAGCTTTCTTT.

CDR3 residues: CASKTWFEQFF. Written as DNA, the CDR3 is TGTGCCAGCAAAACATGGTTTGAGCAGTTCTTC. The chain joins TRBV6-5 to TRBJ2-1; D call uncertain. Germline V CDR1 and CDR2: MNHEY, SVGAGI. V was trimmed by 7 bases and J by 9 bases, leaving 10 bases between them. The CDR3 runs to 11 residues.

V usage is TRBV18 and J usage is TRBJ2-3; 8 nucleotides line up with TRBD1. CDR1 and CDR2 from the germline V gene are KGHSH and LQKENI. V lost 5 bases and J lost 4; bases outside the gene matches: 5. This CDR3 region has 14 residues. The CDR3 reads CASSSTGVADTQYF. CDR3 sequence (DNA): TGTGCCAGCTCATCGACAGGGGTCGCAGATACGCAGTATTTT.

The V call is TRBV3-1, the J call TRBJ1-6; D is unresolved. Germline CDR1 reads LGHDT; CDR2 reads YNNKEL (reference sequence). V was cut by 7 bases and J by 6 bases, with 16 bases left in between. This CDR3 has 15 residues. The chain's CDR3 is CASTEERTANSPLHF. As DNA, the CDR3 is TGTGCCAGCACCGAAGAGAGGACGGCTAATTCACCCCTCCACTTT.